The clone carrying this T cell receptor (beta chain) was detected a few times. What it recognizes is unknown. This entry is derived from a study of beta chain features in type 1 diabetes. General study points: cDNA sequencing could over-represent cells with high TCR expression. Patients with type 1 diabetes showed fewer VDJ junction insertions and more deletions. There was a moderate but significant shortening of TCRB CDR3s in all four CD4+ subsets of Type 1 diabetes patients.

Investigators reverse transcribed all isolated RNA, so they sequenced expressed TCRB transcripts. This table comes from immunoSEQ multiplex PCR, and its TCRdb copy is limited to in-frame clones, with some not included. The sample has around 650,000 clones, under 15% seen once; the top ten hold more than 0.09%. CDR1 LGHNA and CDR2 YSLEER come from the germline V gene. The CDR3 has 14 amino acids. The V gene lost 0 bases and the J gene lost 6 bases, with 12 bases spanning the gap. V gene TRBV4-3 combines with J gene TRBJ2-7; no clear D. The receptor was derived from a man younger than 40 with type 1 diabetes. The sample comprised naive CD4+ T cells from blood. The CDR3: CASSQDDGWGEQYF. The CDR3 nucleotides are TGCGCCAGCAGCCAAGATGATGGTTGGGGCGAGCAGTACTTC.